The 6 T cell receptor beta chains given below trace back to one sample, sequenced in a study of T cell repertoires in cytomegalovirus infection. TCRdb re-derived calls from the reads in MiXCR, one entry per CDR3 protein. Here the sample spans about 830,000 distinct CDR3 sequences, over 25% being singletons. No antigens are known for them. Sequences were derived from cultured CD8+ T cells from PBMCs, sampled from culture after CMV antigen stimulation. These receptors were taken from a human donor in good health (CMV status not recorded). Some clones in this sample may be carry-over from other donors' samples.

This clonotype was picked up a small number of times. This chain links TRBV18 with TRBJ2-5, with a weak D call TRBD2 (7 bases). Trimming removed 2 bases from V and 6 bases from J, with 10 bases in between. From germline, CDR1 is KGHSH and CDR2 LQKENI. The CDR3 is 13 amino acids. CDR3 sequence: CASSPAGAQTQYF. The CDR3, as DNA: TGTGCCAGCTCACCAGCGGGGGCCCAGACCCAGTACTTC.

This chain uses TRBV5-6 with TRBJ1-1; 7 bases map to TRBD1. V shed 5 bases and J 6 bases; nucleotides not matched to a gene: 7. The CDR3 runs to 13 residues. Germline V gives CDR1 SGHDT, CDR2 YYEEEE. The CDR3 protein is CASRYVDRAEAFF. In DNA form, the CDR3 reads TGTGCCAGCAGATATGTCGACAGGGCTGAAGCTTTCTTT.

This clonotype was counted a few times. The V and J genes are TRBV4-1 and TRBJ2-2, with 8 bases identical to TRBD2. V shed 3 bases, J shed 7 bases, and the junction held 13 bases outside the gene matches. Germline V gives CDR1 MGHRA, CDR2 YSYEKL. The length of the CDR3 is 17 residues. The DNA of the CDR3 is TGCGCCAGCAGCCATCTCAGAGGAGCGGGGGTTGACGGGGAGCTGTTTTTT. It codes for CASSHLRGAGVDGELFF.

This chain links TRBV19 with TRBJ1-1; no firm D call. With 3 bases removed from V and 1 base from J, the gap between germline ends came to 9 bases. Germline CDR1 is LNHDA and CDR2 is SQIVND (reference sequence). CDR3 length equals 14 residues. Here the CDR3 reads CASSMFGQNTEAFF. As DNA, the CDR3 is TGTGCCAGTAGTATGTTTGGGCAGAACACTGAAGCTTTCTTT.

V and J are TRBV19 and TRBJ2-3; D may be TRBD1 (6 bases). This CDR3 is built from 15 residues. CDR1 is LNHDA and CDR2 is SQIVND in the germline V gene (reference sequence). The V and J ends lost 2 bases and 0 bases respectively, with 9 bases between them. CDR3 sequence reads: CASSIFGQSTDTQYF. The CDR3 bases are TGTGCCAGTAGTATATTCGGACAGAGCACAGATACGCAGTATTTT.

This clonotype was detected only a few times. This chain uses TRBV20-1 with TRBJ1-2; D is perhaps TRBD1 (6 bases). Trimming shortened V by 5 bases and J by 0 bases, and 19 bases separated the two germline ends. This CDR3 spans 16 amino acids. Germline-derived CDR1 and CDR2 are DFQATT and SNEGSKA (reference sequence). The CDR3 nucleotides read TGCAGTGCTTTTACCCGGACAGATGAACCTAACTATGGCTACACCTTC. As protein: CSAFTRTDEPNYGYTF.